Listed below are T cell receptor beta chains from one sample, sequenced in a study of blood T cell repertoires in COVID-19. Sequencing used immunoSEQ multiplex PCR; TCRdb keeps in-frame clones, though not all of them. The data show about 350,000 clones, almost 90% seen once. Sample: peripheral blood. These receptors all stem from a woman between 65 and 79 years old with COVID-19, enrolled during active disease. CDR3s include the opening cysteine and the closing phenylalanine or tryptophan. A D gene is named only where the DNA matches it firmly. Clone size, where shown, is once, few, many, or a class for clones that have expanded.

TRBV2	-	-	TRBJ1-2	CASRERVYGYTF	TGTGCCAGCCGCGAGCGCGTCTATGGCTACACCTTC
TRBV6-2/TRBV6-3	TRBD2	-	TRBJ2-3	CASSYSSGGAADTQYF	TGTGCCAGCAGTTACTCTAGCGGGGGGGCCGCAGATACGCAGTATTTT
TRBV4-3	-	-	TRBJ2-1	CASSQRGGSDEQFF	TGCGCCAGCAGCCAGAGGGGGGGGTCAGATGAGCAGTTCTTC
TRBV9	-	-	TRBJ2-1	CASSVRVDNEQFF	TGTGCCAGCAGCGTAAGAGTGGACAATGAGCAGTTCTTC
TRBV25-1	-	-	TRBJ1-5	CASSDPGITPGQPQHF	TGTGCCAGCAGTGATCCGGGAATCACGCCTGGTCAGCCCCAGCATTTT
TRBV5-1	TRBD1	-	TRBJ1-1	CASSFWTGGTEAFF	TGCGCCAGCAGCTTTTGGACAGGGGGCACTGAAGCTTTCTTT
TRBV30	TRBD1	-	TRBJ2-7	CAWRRTGAYEQYF	TGTGCCTGGAGACGGACAGGAGCCTACGAGCAGTACTTC
TRBV5-1	-	few	TRBJ1-1	CASSFQGPNTEAFF	TGCGCCAGCAGCTTCCAGGGGCCGAACACTGAAGCTTTCTTT
TRBV5-6	-	-	TRBJ2-1	CASSPPGTRTLNEQFF	TGTGCCAGCTCTCCCCCCGGGACACGGACTCTCAATGAGCAGTTCTTC
TRBV24-1	TRBD1	-	TRBJ1-2	CASSQGAYGYTF	TGTGCCAGTTCACAGGGGGCCTATGGCTACACCTTC
TRBV9	TRBD2	few	TRBJ2-1	CASSATLGGGGLNEQFF	TGTGCCAGCAGCGCAACCCTGGGCGGGGGGGGACTTAATGAGCAGTTCTTC
TRBV5-5	-	-	TRBJ2-4	CASNPAGREEIKNIQYF	TGTGCCAGCAATCCGGCGGGGCGCGAAGAGATCAAAAACATTCAGTACTTC
TRBV3-1/TRBV3-2	-	-	TRBJ1-2	CASSQDTGGPYGYTF	TGTGCCAGCAGCCAAGATACGGGGGGGCCTTATGGCTACACCTTC
TRBV7-9	TRBD1	few	TRBJ2-7	CASSLDRGLEQYF	TGTGCCAGCAGCCTCGACAGGGGACTCGAGCAGTACTTC
TRBV3-1/TRBV3-2	TRBD1	-	TRBJ1-1	CASSQGGQGGGEAFF	TGTGCCAGCAGCCAAGGCGGACAGGGAGGGGGTGAAGCTTTCTTT
TRBV4-1	TRBD1	-	TRBJ2-2	CASSQGGQGYSTGELFF	TGCGCCAGCAGCCAAGGAGGACAGGGGTATAGCACCGGGGAGCTGTTTTTT
TRBV7-9	-	-	TRBJ1-1	CASDSLMNTEAFF	TGTGCCAGCGACAGTCTGATGAACACTGAAGCTTTCTTT
TRBV15	-	-	TRBJ1-1	CATSRAAGGTEAFF	TGTGCCACCAGCAGAGCCGCCGGGGGTACTGAAGCTTTCTTT
TRBV18	-	once	TRBJ1-6	CASSPTMSSYNSPLHF	TGTGCCAGCTCACCGACAATGAGCTCCTATAATTCACCCCTCCACTTT
TRBV9	TRBD1	-	TRBJ1-6	CASSLTGGKNNSPLHF	TGTGCCAGCAGCTTAACAGGGGGCAAGAATAATTCACCCCTCCACTTT
TRBV21-1	-	-	TRBJ2-1	CASSKALLNRGQGRGNEQFF	TGTGCCAGCAGCAAAGCGCTTTTAAACCGAGGACAGGGAAGGGGAAATGAGCAGTTCTTC
TRBV27	TRBD1	-	TRBJ1-2	CASSFGQAANYGYTF	TGTGCCAGCAGTTTTGGACAGGCGGCTAACTATGGCTACACCTTC
TRBV4-3	TRBD1	-	TRBJ1-1	CASSPTGAPTTEAFF	TGCGCCAGCAGCCCAACAGGGGCCCCGACCACTGAAGCTTTCTTT
TRBV11-3	TRBD1	few	TRBJ1-6	CASSRDRETPLHF	TGTGCCAGCAGCCGTGACAGGGAGACACCCCTCCACTTT
TRBV5-4	-	-	TRBJ1-4	CASSPWGGANEKLFF	TGTGCCAGCAGCCCCTGGGGGGGAGCTAATGAAAAACTGTTTTTT
TRBV28	TRBD1	-	TRBJ2-1	CASSSPRDRDNEQFF	TGTGCCAGCAGTTCCCCTCGGGACAGGGACAATGAGCAGTTCTTC
TRBV4-2	-	-	TRBJ1-3	CASSQDPRTSGNTIYF	TGTGCCAGCAGCCAAGACCCCAGGACAAGTGGAAACACCATATATTTT
TRBV2	TRBD2	-	TRBJ2-3	CASTGATSLRDTQYF	TGTGCCAGCACCGGGGCGACTAGCTTACGAGATACGCAGTATTTT
TRBV5-4	-	-	TRBJ2-1	CASSLNSLYNEQFF	TGTGCCAGCAGCTTGAATTCCCTCTACAATGAGCAGTTCTTC
TRBV28	TRBD1	once	TRBJ1-4	CASSYLSRDRGLYEKLFF	TGTGCCAGCTCATATCTATCCCGGGACAGGGGGCTTTATGAAAAACTGTTTTTT
TRBV21-1	-	-	TRBJ1-2	CASSKGRGLVGGYTF	TGTGCCAGCAGCAAAGGAAGGGGGCTAGTTGGTGGCTACACCTTC
TRBV5-4	TRBD1	few	TRBJ1-2	CASSLLGQGGYGYTF	TGTGCCAGCAGCCTACTTGGACAGGGAGGATATGGCTACACCTTC
TRBV4-1	TRBD1	few	TRBJ1-5	CASSPLQGAQPQHF	TGCGCCAGCAGCCCTTTACAGGGGGCACAGCCCCAGCATTTT
TRBV10-3	-	-	TRBJ2-7	CAISEGTYEQYF	TGTGCCATCAGTGAGGGGACTTACGAGCAGTACTTC
TRBV28	-	-	TRBJ1-5	CASRASGSPAWPQHF	TGTGCCAGCAGGGCTAGTGGGAGCCCTGCATGGCCCCAGCATTTT
TRBV6-6	TRBD1	-	TRBJ2-2	CASSRETGDGTGELFF	TGTGCCAGCAGCAGGGAAACAGGGGACGGCACCGGGGAGCTGTTTTTT
TRBV3-1/TRBV3-2	TRBD1	-	TRBJ1-2	CASSQARQGVKGYTF	TGTGCCAGCAGCCAAGCTCGACAGGGGGTAAAAGGCTACACCTTC
TRBV11-3	-	-	TRBJ2-1	CASSPTGSSYNEQFF	TGTGCCAGCAGTCCCACAGGGAGCTCCTACAATGAGCAGTTCTTC
TRBV27	-	-	TRBJ2-2	CASRILQSTGELFF	TGTGCCAGCAGGATTCTACAGAGCACCGGGGAGCTGTTTTTT
TRBV5-6	-	-	TRBJ1-2	CAARGANYGYTF	TGTGCCGCACGGGGGGCTAACTATGGCTACACCTTC
TRBV18	-	-	TRBJ2-7	CASSPLGTSYEQYF	TGTGCCAGTTCTCCCCTGGGCACCTCCTACGAGCAGTACTTC
TRBV5-1	TRBD2	-	TRBJ2-3	CASSSLAGAPTDTQYF	TGCGCCAGCAGCTCCCTAGCGGGGGCCCCCACAGATACGCAGTATTTT
TRBV5-1	TRBD1	-	TRBJ2-2	CASNLGQGPNTGELFF	TGCGCCAGCAATCTCGGACAGGGTCCGAACACCGGGGAGCTGTTTTTT
TRBV7-9	-	-	TRBJ1-2	CASSLLDSLLLLYGYTF	TGTGCCAGCAGCCTCCTGGACAGTTTACTACTTCTCTATGGCTACACCTTC
TRBV15	-	-	TRBJ1-5	CATSTEARQPQHF	TGTGCCACCAGCACCGAAGCCCGGCAGCCCCAGCATTTT